This TCR beta chain was sequenced for a study of blood T cell repertoires in COVID-19. Study summary: The study drew acute and convalescent COVID-19 samples from the United States, Italy and Spain. PBMCs, B-cell-depleted T cells, or T cells were the source of the cDNA or gDNA that made up the material.

In the original processing: Quantification of nucleated cells was approximated via reference gene primer amplification. Generated by immunoSEQ multiplex PCR, the TCRdb table keeps only in-frame clones and is missing some. That table supplies the V and J calls and clone size; D and trimming were determined from the DNA. This repertoire shows approximately 110,000 clones, roughly 88% found once; its top ten account for approximately 0.77%. Trimming removed 6 bases at V and 4 bases at J, with 7 bases between. CDR1 and CDR2 from the germline V gene are MNHNY and SVGAGI (reference sequence). The CDR3 contains 11 residues.

This TCR was recovered from a woman aged 70 to 79 with acute or convalescent COVID-19. This chain uses TRBV6-6 with TRBJ2-7, with D possibly matching TRBD1 (5 bases). The material sequenced was peripheral blood. This chain's CDR3 is CASSRQYEQYF. As DNA, the CDR3 is TGTGCCAGCAGCCGACAGTACGAGCAGTACTTC.